The source of this T cell receptor beta chain is a study of shared clonotypes between healthy human individuals (dated by TCRdb to the early 2020s). Turning to the overall study: A few men and a couple of women, aged 18 to 49 years, made up the cohort. For each donor, CD4 naive and CD4 memory were each given three plates, CD8 naive was given two plates, and CD8 memory was given one plate. Blood TCR repertoires of about 5 healthy adults were deeply sequenced to estimate repertoire size and the extent of clonotype sharing between individuals. Libraries were prepared and TCR repertoires were sequenced by different laboratories using diverse techniques, in order to increase sequencing depth and limit assay-specific biases. Between about 0.85 and 9.5 billion PBMCs per donor were obtained by leukapheresis.

Using the deep immunoSEQ assay, multiplex PCR amplified TCR CDR3 regions from genomic DNA. For each cell subset, the extracted genomic DNA was distributed evenly across all wells of several immunoSEQ 96-well plates, and each plate served as one replicate. For sorted subsets, around 200 ng genomic DNA, equal to 25,000 to 35,000 T cell genomes, was loaded into each replicate PCR. Purified libraries were quantified with a Qubit 3.0 fluorometer, sized on a Bioanalyzer 2100, and re-quantified with the KAPA Library Quantification kit. A separate single-read 150-cycle Illumina NextSeq 550 flow cell was used to sequence each immunoSEQ 96-well plate. The paper's data handling went like this. Because the immunoSEQ output included only junctional sequences and no quality scores, the filtering could not be the same as the filtering used for full-length reads. Sequences were annotated with PyIR, a Python wrapper for IgBLAST v1.9, and V/J genes and CDR3 were assigned using IMGT germline references. Reads were filtered out if the reads had weak V/J assignments (E-value above 1e-6), no CDR3, stop codons, out-of-frame junctions, or ambiguous translated residues. A V3J clonotype was defined by an identical inferred V gene, J gene, and CDR3 amino acid sequence. The percentage overlap between two repertoires was calculated by dividing the number of shared unique clonotypes by the size of the smaller repertoire. Three approaches were used to assess repertoire richness: RTK rarefaction, the Chao1 estimator, and Recon v2.1 estimates of unobserved clonotypes. Generation probabilities for all TCRbeta clonotypes obtained by the gDNA method from four donors were computed using OLGA. As stored in TCRdb, this immuneACCESS dataset retains in-frame rearrangements with V and J assigned. A fraction of the clones does not appear; measured against another copy, unresolved V genes explain less than half of the discrepancy, and the remainder lacks a known reason. That table is the source of V, J and clone size, and D and trimming were worked out from the DNA. Across this sample there are roughly 650,000 clones, with 97% seen only once. The ten largest account for 0.045% to 0.07% of the sample.

CDR1 and CDR2, per the germline V gene (reference sequence), are LNHNV and YYDKDF. V is pruned by 3 bases and J by 6 bases, leaving 7 bases of the junction without a gene match. The CDR3 holds 16 amino acids from the cysteine to the phenylalanine. Only the CDR3 portion is preserved as DNA: 48 bases, with reading frame beginning at the first base. The donors were healthy, HIV-negative adults with no recently reported acute infections or vaccinations. Every donor was a Caucasian adult residing in Nashville, Tennessee, USA. CD4+ T cells were enriched through magnetic negative selection, after which naive cells were positively selected on CD45RA and the remaining negative fraction served as the memory subset. Blood was collected by leukapheresis, and PBMCs were isolated by Ficoll-Histopaque density gradient centrifugation and then cryopreserved in liquid nitrogen vapor phase. Purity and quantity of every magnetically sorted T cell population were checked by analytical flow cytometry. Each sorted fraction had its genomic DNA isolated and then quantified by UV absorbance on a Nanodrop 2000c.

A word on this clone: Its antigen is currently not known. The record has no base qualities; no much larger clone is one base away.

Paper-wide results and their limitations: Even with the large sequencing depth, rarefaction of the sorted-subset datasets indicated that sequencing was incomplete. Naive subsets generally had larger estimated clonotype richness than memory subsets did. Compared with non-shared clonotypes, clonotypes shared by all four sorted-subset donors had higher generation probabilities. Sharing across a few donors was observed for approximately 4.6% of naive CD4, less than 4% of naive CD8, roughly 2.3% of memory CD4, and around 0.4% of memory CD8 clonotypes. Only blood was sampled, and tissue TCR repertoires likely differ from those in blood. Because the study included a small number of donors, the genetic and exposure-history diversity represented was limited. Pairwise subsampling indicated that sequencing depth was expected to affect the degree of clonotype sharing among donors.

The sequence derives from a woman in her 30s in good health. Sequences were obtained from naive CD4+ T cells sorted from blood. The sample's cell subset or site label, decoded: CD45RA+ positively selected. Recombination linked TRBV15 to TRBJ1-5; 11 bases in the junction line up with TRBD1. For the CDR3, the sequence is CATSRRTGGEGQPQHF. The DNA sequence reads TGTGCCACCAGCAGGAGGACAGGGGGCGAGGGTCAGCCCCAGCATTTT.